This is a list of T cell receptor beta chains from one sample in a study of cytomegalovirus exposure and HLA in healthy donors. Sequenced by immunoSEQ multiplex PCR; TCRdb stores in-frame clones only, minus some. The data show roughly 160,000 clones, roughly 80% seen once. Sample: PBMCs. The source of these receptors is a man aged 50-60 years in good health and CMV-seropositive. Each CDR3 is given with its conserved first and last residue. The order of the fields is J gene, CDR3 length, V gene, CDR3 protein.

J: TRBJ2-2
length: 16
V: TRBV19
CDR3: CASTGGRTKGTGELFF

J: TRBJ1-6
length: 15
V: TRBV28
CDR3: CASSLGGEGGSPLHF

J: TRBJ1-1
length: 14
V: TRBV4-3
CDR3: CASSQTGGRTEAFF

J: TRBJ2-1
length: 14
V: TRBV25-1
CDR3: CASSETRVYGEQFF

J: TRBJ2-7
length: 15
V: TRBV7-6
CDR3: CASSPELGTGVEQYF

J: TRBJ1-6
length: 14
V: TRBV5-1
CDR3: CASSLGGDNSPLHF

J: TRBJ1-5
length: 14
V: TRBV27
CDR3: CASKPGEDNQPQHF

J: TRBJ1-4
length: 15
V: TRBV6-6
CDR3: CASSRNRAGDEKLFF

J: TRBJ2-5
length: 17
V: TRBV5-1
CDR3: CASSLLRTGGIQETQYF

J: TRBJ1-4
length: 15
V: TRBV2
CDR3: CASSLRPGINEKLFF

J: TRBJ2-1
length: 14
V: TRBV7-2
CDR3: CASDQETVYNEQFF

J: TRBJ1-4
length: 14
V: TRBV19
CDR3: CASSALGGVEKLFF

J: TRBJ1-6
length: 14
V: TRBV4-3
CDR3: CASSQFRGNSPLHF

J: TRBJ1-1
length: 15
V: TRBV9
CDR3: CASSVDAGMNTEAFF

J: TRBJ1-4
length: 12
V: TRBV6-1
CDR3: CASSSPLEKLFF

J: TRBJ2-7
length: 14
V: TRBV5-1
CDR3: CASSPGQDAYEQYF

J: TRBJ2-7
length: 15
V: TRBV6-5
CDR3: CASSYGDSSTYEQYF

J: TRBJ2-5
length: 14
V: TRBV11-3
CDR3: CASSLDSGIQTQYF

J: TRBJ2-5
length: 15
V: TRBV7-9
CDR3: CASSLGQTGEETQYF

J: TRBJ2-7
length: 15
V: TRBV21-1
CDR3: CASSKVTGRTYEQYF

J: TRBJ1-2
length: 13
V: TRBV27
CDR3: CASSTDRPYGYTF

J: TRBJ1-5
length: 15
V: TRBV11-2
CDR3: CASSSDPGGGQPQHF

J: TRBJ1-2
length: 14
V: TRBV11-2
CDR3: CASSYAGGNYGYTF

J: TRBJ1-6
length: 18
V: TRBV28
CDR3: CASKTRQVLSSYNSPLHF

J: TRBJ1-4
length: 14
V: TRBV2
CDR3: CASSGGTENEKLFF

J: TRBJ1-2
length: 16
V: TRBV21-1
CDR3: CASSKAPGQGSYGYTF

J: TRBJ2-2
length: 14
V: TRBV6-4
CDR3: CASSFELNTGELFF

J: TRBJ2-1
length: 15
V: TRBV19
CDR3: CASRFVSGGNHEQFF

J: TRBJ1-4
length: 15
V: TRBV28
CDR3: CASSLGGGFDEKLFF

J: TRBJ2-7
length: 15
V: TRBV4-1
CDR3: CASSQESGTGYEQYF

J: TRBJ2-5
length: 14
V: TRBV11-2
CDR3: CASSRGAPVKTQYF

J: TRBJ1-1
length: 17
V: TRBV19
CDR3: CASSTPGQGSLNTEAFF

J: TRBJ2-7
length: 14
V: TRBV7-2
CDR3: CASSEGYYSYEQYF

J: TRBJ1-2
length: 13
V: TRBV10-1
CDR3: CASSESGIRGYTF

J: TRBJ2-5
length: 15
V: TRBV23-1
CDR3: CASSQSKGSGETQYF

J: TRBJ2-2
length: 13
V: TRBV4-3
CDR3: CASSPQGTGELFF

J: TRBJ2-2
length: 16
V: TRBV18
CDR3: CASSRRLDGDTGELFF

J: TRBJ2-7
length: 14
V: TRBV7-9
CDR3: CASSLAGLANEQYF

J: TRBJ1-6
length: 14
V: TRBV2
CDR3: CASRAGTYNSPLHF

J: TRBJ1-1
length: 14
V: TRBV4-2
CDR3: CASSRGTGDTEAFF

J: TRBJ1-6
length: 14
V: TRBV13
CDR3: CASSYRRVRSPLHF

J: TRBJ1-4
length: 15
V: TRBV5-4
CDR3: CASSSEQGADEKLFF

J: TRBJ2-7
length: 14
V: TRBV5-1
CDR3: CASSPYPQRSEQYF

J: TRBJ1-5
length: 15
V: TRBV27
CDR3: CASSSRQGRDQPQHF

J: TRBJ2-5
length: 15
V: TRBV19
CDR3: CASRLAGGIQETQYF

J: TRBJ1-1
length: 13
V: TRBV7-9
CDR3: CASSWLGQNEAFF

J: TRBJ1-2
length: 15
V: TRBV5-1
CDR3: CASSLVGAVGLGYTF

J: TRBJ1-2
length: 14
V: TRBV2
CDR3: CASTPRGQDYGYTF

J: NA
length: 12
V: TRBV5-1
CDR3: CASSLVGGEQYF

J: TRBJ1-2
length: 14
V: TRBV5-6
CDR3: CASSAYGTGFGYTF

J: TRBJ2-3
length: 14
V: TRBV6-5
CDR3: CASRLLGGTDTQYF

J: TRBJ1-1
length: 15
V: TRBV5-6
CDR3: CASSLGGHGDTEAFF

J: TRBJ1-2
length: 15
V: TRBV5-1
CDR3: CASSPRTAIEYGYTF

J: TRBJ2-3
length: 16
V: TRBV7-2
CDR3: CASSLRGRAPQGTQYF

J: TRBJ2-7
length: 16
V: TRBV6-5
CDR3: CASSSTWGWRSYEQYF

J: TRBJ2-5
length: 15
V: TRBV7-9
CDR3: CASSLEDRGFETQYF

J: TRBJ2-4
length: 17
V: TRBV19
CDR3: CASSGEGQGRTKNIQYF

J: TRBJ2-3
length: 14
V: TRBV27
CDR3: CASSSHTGGGTQYF

J: TRBJ1-4
length: 16
V: TRBV7-8
CDR3: CASSKGLRPTNEKLFF